The T cell receptor (beta chain) under discussion was sequenced for a study of blood T cells in healthy people across ages. Across the whole study: About one barcoded beta molecule per two T cells was the capture yield of template switching.

Whole-study findings and limits: Conclusively comparing naive with antigen-experienced cells was impossible with unsorted PBMCs. In older individuals, TCR beta diversity per million T cells was lower, falling roughly linearly with age.

Germline trimming cut 2 bases from V and 8 bases from J; bases unmatched to any gene: 9. Germline CDR1 reads DFQATT; CDR2 reads SNEGSKA (reference sequence). CDR3 size: 14 residues. A second PCR of roughly 7 to 11 cycles used a sample-barcoded 5' primer and a J-beta primer mix. MiXCR, run by TCRdb on the 5' RACE reads, gives a single entry per CDR3 protein. The sample includes roughly 1,800,000 distinct CDR3 sequences, approximately 50% seen only once; the top ten take roughly 2%. Notes on this clonotype: Its antigen is as yet unknown.

Extraction of total RNA produced a minimum of 5 micrograms from each sample. This sequence originates from a woman aged 40 to 50 in good health. The sequenced sample consisted of blood. The chain carries TRBV20-1 and TRBJ2-1; 7 nucleotides align to TRBD1. The CDR3 DNA reads as TGCAGTGCTAGAAACCCCCACAGGGGCTATGAGCAGTTCTTC. This sequence encodes CSARNPHRGYEQFF.